This passage covers 8 T cell receptor beta chains from one sample sequenced in a study of tumor and adjacent non-tumor tissue in lung cancer. RNA was extracted from bulk tissue without any cell sorting. More than 3 cm separated this lung sample from the edge of the tumor. A modified ARM-PCR protocol with three rounds of nested PCR amplified TCRbeta. TCRdb passed the multiplex PCR reads through MiXCR, listing each CDR3 protein once. The table includes 90,000 to 110,000 distinct CDR3 sequences, 60% to 65% detected once. Specimen: distant non-tumor lung tissue. These receptors all stem from a man in his 60s with non-small cell lung cancer.

Concerning this clonotype itself: An end of the junction does not agree with germline; a read error may underlie this. The chain carries TRBV20-1 and TRBJ1-2; TRBD1 might be the D (5 bases). Germline loops: CDR1 DFQATT, CDR2 SNEGSKA (reference sequence). CDR3 size: 15 residues. This CDR3 is CSARDRGRVPYGYIF. In DNA, the CDR3 is TGCAGTGCTAGAGATCGAGGCAGGGTACCCTATGGCTACATCTTC.

This clonotype was observed a handful of times. V is TRBV7-9 and J is TRBJ2-7; 8 nucleotides match TRBD2. The germline gives CDR1 SEHNR, CDR2 FQNEAQ (reference sequence). Losses at the gene ends were 2 bases for V and 5 bases for J; bases not matched to a gene: 8. The CDR3 consists of 15 residues. CDR3 amino acids: CASSLIRGGVNEQYF. In nucleotides, the CDR3 is TGTGCCAGCAGCTTAATACGGGGGGGGGTTAACGAGCAGTACTTC.

This clonotype was detected many times. This CDR3 is missing its conserved last phenylalanine or tryptophan, likely due to a read error. This chain uses TRBV6-5 with TRBJ2-1; no clear D. V shed 5 bases and J shed 3 bases, with 14 bases lying between them. The V gene's germline CDR1 is MNHEY and CDR2 SVGAGI. This CDR3 is 15 amino acids long. The CDR3 DNA is TGTGCCAGCAGTCGGGCAGTAACCTTCTACAATGAGCAGTTCTCC. Translating it yields CASSRAVTFYNEQFS.

Points on this clonotype: This may be a read error, as it is one base from a much larger clone. This chain links TRBV20-1 with TRBJ1-6; D call uncertain. The CDR3 is 12 residues long. The germline V gene encodes CDR1 DFQATT and CDR2 SNEGSKA (reference sequence). DNA of the CDR3: TGCACTGCTAGAGCAGGAAATTCACCCCTCCACTTT. The encoded protein is CTARAGNSPLHF.

Turning to this clonotype: An end of the junction does not agree with germline; a read error may underlie this. This chain links TRBV7-9 with TRBJ2-6; no reliable D call. CDR1 is SEHNR, CDR2 FQNEAQ, per germline (reference sequence). This CDR3 comprises 17 residues. CDR3 nucleotides: TGTACCAGCAGCTCCACCGCCGGCGTCTCTGGGGCCAACGTCCTGACTTTC. Its protein is CTSSSTAGVSGANVLTF.

The rearrangement joins TRBV30 to TRBJ1-5, with a weak D call TRBD1 (6 bases). Trimming took off 5 bases at V and 11 bases at J, with 19 bases between the two ends. Germline CDR1 is GTSNPN and CDR2 is SVGIG (reference sequence). This CDR3 spans 13 amino acids. The CDR3 DNA reads TGTGCCTGGTCAAGGGGGGGCGTACAGTCCCAGCATTTT. This sequence encodes CAWSRGGVQSQHF.

Details on this clonotype: A much larger clone lies a single base off, so this may be a read error. This likely comes from a read error, as the CDR3 has no conserved phenylalanine or tryptophan at its end. This chain uses TRBV20-1 with TRBJ2-1; 7 bases are shared with TRBD2. CDR1 is DFQATT, CDR2 SNEGSKA, per germline (reference sequence). The CDR3 contains 13 residues. The V gene end was trimmed by 2 bases and the J gene end by 9 bases; junction bases not matched to a gene: 7. CDR3 sequence reads: CSARPPGRGEQFY. CDR3 DNA: TGCAGTGCTAGACCCCCAGGGAGGGGTGAGCAGTTCTAC.

A note on this clonotype: This sequence may be a read error, since a much larger clone differs from it by one base. The CDR3 DNA follows: TGCAGCGCAACAAGAAGCCGCTCCAATGAGCAGTTCTTC. Translating it yields CSATRSRSNEQFF. V usage is TRBV29-1 and J usage is TRBJ2-1; D remains ambiguous. V lost 7 bases, J lost 6 bases, and 16 bases lay in between. The CDR3 has 13 residues. Per the germline V gene, CDR1 is SQVTM and CDR2 is ANQGSEA.